The rows below give T cell receptor beta chains drawn from one sample of a study of blood T cell repertoires in COVID-19. The repertoire was sequenced with immunoSEQ multiplex PCR; TCRdb's copy has only in-frame clones and lacks some. The table records some 380,000 clones, 80% to 90% of them present only once. The sequenced material came from PBMCs or T cells enriched from blood (not recorded which). The receptors were gathered from a man aged 25-40 years who had recovered from COVID-19. The CDR3 runs from the conserved cysteine through the conserved F or W. A D gene is named only where the DNA matches it firmly. Not every row has a clone size; where given, it reads once, few, many or a size class.

TRBJ2-5	.	.	TRBV12-3/TRBV12-4	TGTGCCAGCAGGGGGGCCGGGGAGACCCAGTACTTC	CASRGAGETQYF
TRBJ1-1	.	.	TRBV5-6	TGTGCCAGCAGCTCGAGTATGAAGAACACTGAAGCTTTCTTT	CASSSSMKNTEAFF
TRBJ1-5	TRBD1	.	TRBV4-2	TGTGCCAGCAGCCAAGATCGGGACAGAAATCAGCCCCAGCATTTT	CASSQDRDRNQPQHF
TRBJ1-5	TRBD1	.	TRBV6-5	TGTGCCAGCAGGCCGGACAGGGCTAGCAATCAGCCCCAGCATTTT	CASRPDRASNQPQHF
TRBJ1-4	.	.	TRBV9	TGTGCCAGCAGCGCTACAGGATGGGACTTCGAAAAACTGTTTTTT	CASSATGWDFEKLFF
TRBJ1-4	.	.	TRBV6-1	TGTGCCAGCAGTGAAGGGCTGGCTAATGAAAAACTGTTTTTT	CASSEGLANEKLFF
TRBJ1-2	.	.	TRBV9	TGTGCCAGCAGCCCGCCGACAAACTATGGCTACACCTTC	CASSPPTNYGYTF
TRBJ1-6	TRBD1	.	TRBV9	TGTGCCAGCAGCGAGAGGACAGGTTTGAATTCACCCCTCCACTTT	CASSERTGLNSPLHF
TRBJ2-1	.	.	TRBV2	TGTGCCAGCAGTGAGGACAGTTCCTACAATGAGCAGTTCTTC	CASSEDSSYNEQFF
TRBJ1-5	TRBD1	once	TRBV30	TGTGCCTGGAGTCTGGCCGGCAGGGGGAATCAGCCCCAGCATTTT	CAWSLAGRGNQPQHF
TRBJ2-2	.	.	TRBV14	TGTGCCAGCAGCCAGGACAGTTCGGAGGAGCTGTTTTTT	CASSQDSSEELFF
TRBJ1-5	.	.	TRBV12-3/TRBV12-4	TGTGCCAGCAGTTTAGGAGGGCAGCCCCAGCATTTT	CASSLGGQPQHF
TRBJ2-1	.	.	TRBV29-1	TGCAGCGCCCTTTCGTCCTACAATGAGCAGTTCTTC	CSALSSYNEQFF
TRBJ1-2	TRBD1	.	TRBV9	TGTGCCAGCAGCGTAGCCAGGGGGCCTAACTATGGCTACACCTTC	CASSVARGPNYGYTF
TRBJ2-5	.	.	TRBV15	TGTGCCACCTCCGCCCAGGAGACCCAGTACTTC	CATSAQETQYF
TRBJ1-1	.	.	TRBV29-1	TGCAGCACCGAGCCCCCCGGGAACACTGAAGCTTTCTTT	CSTEPPGNTEAFF
TRBJ2-7	.	.	TRBV30	TGTGCCTTGACTGCCTTTACCTACGAGCAGTACTTC	CALTAFTYEQYF
TRBJ2-2	.	.	TRBV19	TGTGCCAGTAGTGCCCGGGACTTGATCGGGGAGCTGTTTTTT	CASSARDLIGELFF
TRBJ2-2	.	.	TRBV24-1	TGTGCCACCACACAGGGATCCGGGGAGCTGTTTTTT	CATTQGSGELFF
TRBJ1-3	TRBD1	.	TRBV7-7	TGTGCCAGCAGCCATGGGACAGTGCCCCGCGCGGCTGGAAACACCATATATTTT	CASSHGTVPRAAGNTIYF
TRBJ2-2	TRBD1	once	TRBV18	TGTGCCAGCTCAAGTCTCGGGACAGCCACGACCGGGGAGCTGTTTTTT	CASSSLGTATTGELFF
TRBJ1-4	.	.	TRBV7-9	TGTGCCAGCAGCTCACGAAAAGGAAAGACAGCAACTAATGAAAAACTGTTTTTT	CASSSRKGKTATNEKLFF